These 17 T cell receptor beta chains originate from one sample sequenced in a study of CD8+ T cells in alopecia areata. Following RNA extraction, reverse transcription yielded cDNA that acted as the sequencing template. Repertoires were generated with immunoSEQ multiplex PCR, while TCRdb's copy carries only in-frame clones and drops some. The profile shows 100,000 to 150,000 clones, 49% of them singletons. The input for sequencing was CD8+ T cells sorted from blood, taken at week 0. These receptors were taken from a human donor with alopecia areata.

This chain connects TRBV30 to TRBJ1-2; 8 bases align to TRBD1. CDR1 is GTSNPN, CDR2 SVGIG, per germline (reference sequence). This CDR3 contains 15 residues. The junction had 7 bases not matched to a gene; V was cut back by 0 bases and J by 4 bases. Here the CDR3 DNA reads TGTGCCTGGAGTGTACAGGGGACAGGTGCCTATGGCTACACCTTC. This gives the protein CAWSVQGTGAYGYTF.

The V gene is TRBV6-6, the J gene TRBJ2-7; D remains unclear. V gave up 5 bases and J gave up 5 bases, with 10 bases separating them. Per germline, CDR1 MNHNY and CDR2 SVGAGI (reference sequence). CDR3 length: 12 amino acids. CDR3 sequence (DNA): TGTGCCAGCAGTCCGACCGCGGACGAGCAGTACTTC. Amino acids: CASSPTADEQYF.

This sequence joins TRBV5-6 and TRBJ2-7; TRBD1 matches at 9 bases. This CDR3 is 14 amino acids long. The germline gives CDR1 SGHDT, CDR2 YYEEEE. The V and J ends lost 5 bases and 0 bases, in that order; junction bases with no gene match: 3. CDR3 bases: TGTGCCAGCAGGGGGACAGGGAGCTCCTACGAGCAGTACTTC. Protein: CASRGTGSSYEQYF.

The chain couples TRBV2 to TRBJ2-7; TRBD1 might be the D (6 bases). V lost 5 bases and J 2 bases, leaving 13 bases between the germline ends. Germline V gives CDR1 SNHLY, CDR2 FYNNEI. The CDR3 length is 14 residues. In nucleotides, the CDR3 is TGTGCCAGCAGTCTCGAGGGGGTCCCCTACGAGCAGTACTTC. It specifies CASSLEGVPYEQYF.

The V gene is TRBV30, the J gene TRBJ1-5, with 8 bases identical to TRBD1. The CDR3 has 15 amino acids. The junction had 9 bases not matched to a gene; V was cut back by 3 bases and J by 5 bases. Per the germline V gene, CDR1 is GTSNPN and CDR2 is SVGIG (reference sequence). CDR3 coding DNA: TGTGCCTGGAGCCTCCCCGGACAGGGATATCAGCCCCAGCATTTT. Translated, it gives CAWSLPGQGYQPQHF.

This sequence joins TRBV15 and TRBJ2-7; D may match TRBD1 or TRBD2 (5 bases each). The CDR3 is 15 residues long. V was trimmed by 2 bases and J by 5 bases, leaving 16 bases between them. Germline V gene sequence: CDR1 LNHNV, CDR2 YYDKDF (reference sequence). The CDR3 nucleotides read TGTGCCACCAGCAGATACGGGACGGTTCTCAACGAGCAGTACTTC. It translates to CATSRYGTVLNEQYF.

The chain couples TRBV6-5 to TRBJ2-1; D possibly corresponds to TRBD1 (6 bases). This CDR3 region has 14 residues. Germline V gene lookup returns CDR1 MNHEY and CDR2 SVGAGI. Deletions cut 4 bases from V and 3 bases from J, with 10 bases between. CDR3 region: CASSSWDNYNEQFF. In nucleotides, the CDR3 is TGTGCCAGCAGTTCCTGGGACAACTACAATGAGCAGTTCTTC.

This clone has more than one count but fewer than ten. The rearrangement links TRBV7-9 to TRBJ2-5, with a possible D match to TRBD2 (6 bases). The CDR3 extends over 14 amino acids. The germline CDR1 and CDR2 sequences are SEHNR and FQNEAQ (reference sequence). V was pared by 4 bases and J by 2 bases, with 11 bases between. CDR3: CASSYVADQETQYF. CDR3 bases: TGTGCCAGCAGCTACGTAGCGGATCAAGAGACCCAGTACTTC.

This clone has more than one count but fewer than ten. The V call is TRBV5-1, the J call TRBJ1-5, with D unclear. Germline V gene lookup returns CDR1 SGHRS and CDR2 YFSETQ. V was pared by 9 bases and J by 4 bases, with 17 bases between. The CDR3 totals 14 residues. CDR3 sequence (DNA): TGCGCCATCCCCAGAGCAAACGGGAATCAGCCCCAGCATTTT. It yields the protein CAIPRANGNQPQHF. Based on the CDR3 plus reference TRBV5-1 and TRBJ1-5, the full variable domain is KAGVTQTPRYLIKTRGQQVTLSCSPISGHRSVSWYQQTPGQGLQFLFEYFSETQRNKGNFPGRFSGRQFSNSRSEMNVSTLELGDSALYLCAIPRANGNQPQHFGDGTRLSIL.

This chain connects TRBV4-1 to TRBJ1-2; TRBD1 matches 7 bases. CDR1 is MGHRA and CDR2 is YSYEKL in the germline V gene. V lost 1 base, J lost 3 bases, and 5 bases stayed unmatched. The CDR3 contains 15 residues. CDR3 coding DNA: TGCGCCAGCAGCCAAGGACAGGGTGTGGACTATGGCTACACCTTC. Translating gives CASSQGQGVDYGYTF.

This rearrangement joins TRBV30 to TRBJ1-1; D is unclear. Germline CDR1 reads GTSNPN; CDR2 reads SVGIG (reference sequence). Between the trimmed V and J ends, which lost 0 bases and 5 bases, there was a span of 10 bases. This CDR3 is built from 13 residues. CDR3 amino acids: CAWSVDGSTEAFF. In nucleotides, the CDR3 is TGTGCCTGGAGTGTAGATGGGAGTACTGAAGCTTTCTTT.

This chain uses TRBV25-1 with TRBJ2-3, with TRBD1 matching 10 bases. CDR3 size: 12 residues. Germline V CDR1 and CDR2: MGHDK, SYGVNS. Trimming cost V 8 bases and J 6 bases; bases outside gene matches: 2. The CDR3: CASGTGVDTQYF. The CDR3, as DNA: TGTGCCAGCGGGACAGGGGTGGATACGCAGTATTTT.

The gene calls are TRBV27 and TRBJ2-7; a possible D gene is TRBD2 (6 bases). The V and J ends lost 0 bases and 2 bases respectively, with 8 bases between them. Germline-derived CDR1 and CDR2 are MNHEY and SMNVEV (reference sequence). The CDR3 is 14 amino acids. CDR3 amino acids: CASSLSTGAYEQYF. CDR3 DNA: TGTGCCAGCAGTTTATCAACGGGAGCCTACGAGCAGTACTTC.

The V call is TRBV5-1, the J call TRBJ2-7, with TRBD1 identical over 7 bases. Germline V gives CDR1 SGHRS, CDR2 YFSETQ. With V trimmed by 0 bases and J by 1 base, 7 bases remained unmatched. The CDR3 sequence is 16 residues long. This chain's CDR3 is CASSLVQRQGSYEQYF. CDR3 nucleotide sequence: TGCGCCAGCAGCTTGGTTCAGAGACAGGGTTCCTACGAGCAGTACTTC.

The gene calls are TRBV6-6 and TRBJ1-1; D is undetermined. Germline V lookup: CDR1 MNHNY, CDR2 SVGAGI (reference sequence). The ends were cut back, 0 bases at V and 0 bases at J, with 11 bases in the middle. This CDR3 contains 16 residues. CDR3 in DNA: TGTGCCAGCAGTTACTCGAGGACGGCCATGAACACTGAAGCTTTCTTT. This gives the protein CASSYSRTAMNTEAFF.

This chain uses TRBV27 with TRBJ2-7; a weak D match, TRBD1 (6 bases). Trimming stripped 4 bases from V and 4 bases from J, with 11 bases between. The CDR3 contains 13 residues. Per germline, CDR1 MNHEY and CDR2 SMNVEV (reference sequence). The CDR3 DNA reads as TGTGCCAGCAGTTCTCGAGGGGGTTACGAGCAGTACTTC. Translated, it gives CASSSRGGYEQYF.

J is TRBJ1-2 and V is TRBV27; 8 positions agree with TRBD1. Germline V CDR1 and CDR2: MNHEY, SMNVEV (reference sequence). After removal of 6 bases from V and 7 bases from J, the junction contained 7 bases not matched to a gene. This CDR3 has 13 residues. The CDR3 here is CASSLTGVGGYTF. In DNA, the CDR3 is TGTGCCAGCAGCCTGACAGGGGTGGGTGGCTACACCTTC.